A selection of T cell receptor beta chains follows, all from one sample in a study of early T cells in non-severe SARS-CoV-2 infection. TCRdb reprocessed the 5' RACE reads via MiXCR and lists one record per CDR3 protein. The table has 25,000 to 30,000 distinct CDR3 sequences, roughly 4.4% seen once. Sequenced: whole blood. The receptors were gathered from an adult who was a healthcare worker with PCR-confirmed SARS-CoV-2 infection or an uninfected control (not recorded which). Each CDR3 is given with its conserved first and last residue. The D gene is left open where the match is weak. Size tells how often a clone was seen (once, few, many) or the class of an expanded clone, and some rows leave it out.

clone size: many
J gene: TRBJ2-1
V gene: TRBV7-6
D gene: TRBD2
CDR3 DNA: TGTGCCAGCAGCTTAGTCGGCGGGAGTAGCTACAATGAGCAGTTCTTC
CDR3 protein: CASSLVGGSSYNEQFF

clone size: few
J gene: TRBJ2-1
V gene: TRBV3-1
D gene: .
CDR3 DNA: TGTGCCAGCAGCCAAGTTCTGACTCGAATCTGGAATGAGCAGTTCTTC
CDR3 protein: CASSQVLTRIWNEQFF

clone size: many
J gene: TRBJ2-7
V gene: TRBV9
D gene: .
CDR3 DNA: TGTGCCAGCAGCGTAGCTTATAGTGGTTACGAGCAGTACTTC
CDR3 protein: CASSVAYSGYEQYF

clone size: many
J gene: TRBJ1-1
V gene: TRBV5-6
D gene: .
CDR3 DNA: TGTGCCAGCAGCAGCGCTCTGAACACTGAAGCTTTCTTT
CDR3 protein: CASSSALNTEAFF

clone size: many
J gene: TRBJ2-7
V gene: TRBV20-1
D gene: TRBD2
CDR3 DNA: TGCAGTGCTTTAAGCGGGACTTCCTACGAGCAGTACTTC
CDR3 protein: CSALSGTSYEQYF

clone size: many
J gene: TRBJ2-1
V gene: TRBV7-9
D gene: .
CDR3 DNA: TGTGCCAGCAGCTTATTCAAGGGTTACGATGAGCAGTTCTTC
CDR3 protein: CASSLFKGYDEQFF

clone size: many
J gene: TRBJ1-2
V gene: TRBV6-2/TRBV6-3
D gene: .
CDR3 DNA: TGTGCCAGCAGTAGGCGGACAGATTCCTATGGCTACACCTTC
CDR3 protein: CASSRRTDSYGYTF

clone size: many
J gene: TRBJ2-7
V gene: TRBV7-8
D gene: TRBD2
CDR3 DNA: TGTGCCAGCAGCTTATCGGGGGGTAGCGGGTTGGAGCAGTACTTC
CDR3 protein: CASSLSGGSGLEQYF

clone size: many
J gene: TRBJ1-6
V gene: TRBV10-3
D gene: .
CDR3 DNA: TGTGCCATCAGTGAGTCGTCGATCGATACGAATTCACCCCTCCACTTT
CDR3 protein: CAISESSIDTNSPLHF

clone size: .
J gene: TRBJ2-5
V gene: TRBV29-1
D gene: .
CDR3 DNA: TGCAGCGTTATTGAAGCTGTGGAGACCCAGTACTTC
CDR3 protein: CSVIEAVETQYF

clone size: many
J gene: TRBJ1-2
V gene: TRBV12-3/TRBV12-4
D gene: .
CDR3 DNA: TGTGCCAGCAGTCCATCCGGACAGCACTATGGCTACACCTTC
CDR3 protein: CASSPSGQHYGYTF

clone size: many
J gene: TRBJ2-3
V gene: TRBV10-3
D gene: .
CDR3 DNA: TGTGCCATCAGTGAGGGGGGCACAGATACGCAGTATTTT
CDR3 protein: CAISEGGTDTQYF

clone size: many
J gene: TRBJ2-3
V gene: TRBV5-1
D gene: TRBD2
CDR3 DNA: TGCGCCAGCAGCCGACCGGGTCGGCTAGCGGAGCTCACAGATACGCAGTATTTT
CDR3 protein: CASSRPGRLAELTDTQYF

clone size: many
J gene: TRBJ2-3
V gene: TRBV12-3/TRBV12-4
D gene: TRBD2
CDR3 DNA: TGTGCCAGCCGGGGGAGGGGTACTAACACAGATACGCAGTATTTT
CDR3 protein: CASRGRGTNTDTQYF

clone size: many
J gene: TRBJ2-1
V gene: TRBV7-3
D gene: TRBD2
CDR3 DNA: TGTGCCAGCAGCTTAAACAGTTGGACTAGCAGTTACAATGAGCAGTTCTTC
CDR3 protein: CASSLNSWTSSYNEQFF

clone size: many
J gene: TRBJ1-5
V gene: TRBV7-2
D gene: TRBD1
CDR3 DNA: TGTGCCAGCAGGGGACAGACGGATCAGCCCCAGCATTTT
CDR3 protein: CASRGQTDQPQHF

clone size: many
J gene: TRBJ2-1
V gene: TRBV29-1
D gene: TRBD2
CDR3 DNA: TGCAGCGTTGCGGGGGGGAGCTCAGCCTACAATGAGCAGTTCTTC
CDR3 protein: CSVAGGSSAYNEQFF

clone size: many
J gene: TRBJ2-7
V gene: TRBV14
D gene: TRBD2
CDR3 DNA: TGTGCCAGCAGCCCGGGACTAGCGGGATACTACGAGCAGTACTTC
CDR3 protein: CASSPGLAGYYEQYF

clone size: many
J gene: TRBJ1-5
V gene: TRBV4-1
D gene: .
CDR3 DNA: TGCGCCAGCAGCCAAGACCTAAATAGCAATCAGCCCCAGCATTTT
CDR3 protein: CASSQDLNSNQPQHF

clone size: many
J gene: TRBJ1-6
V gene: TRBV20-1
D gene: TRBD1
CDR3 DNA: TGCAGTGCTAGAGATATACAGGGGGGTTCTAATTCACCCCTCCACTTT
CDR3 protein: CSARDIQGGSNSPLHF

clone size: many
J gene: TRBJ2-3
V gene: TRBV10-3
D gene: .
CDR3 DNA: TGTGCCATCAGTGGCGGGATGACAGATACGCAGTATTTT
CDR3 protein: CAISGGMTDTQYF

clone size: many
J gene: TRBJ2-5
V gene: TRBV7-2
D gene: .
CDR3 DNA: TGTGCCAGCAGCTTATATGGCCACCAAGAGACCCAGTACTTC
CDR3 protein: CASSLYGHQETQYF

clone size: many
J gene: TRBJ2-1
V gene: TRBV12-3/TRBV12-4
D gene: .
CDR3 DNA: TGTGCCAGCAGTTTAGTCGACCAGTTCTTC
CDR3 protein: CASSLVDQFF

clone size: many
J gene: TRBJ2-2
V gene: TRBV4-3
D gene: TRBD2
CDR3 DNA: TGCGCCAGCAGCCAAGACGGAGGGACTAGCGCCCCCGGGGAGCTGTTTTTT
CDR3 protein: CASSQDGGTSAPGELFF

clone size: many
J gene: TRBJ2-5
V gene: TRBV20-1
D gene: .
CDR3 DNA: TGCAGTGCTCAACAAGGGACTTCAGGGTACCTCGAGACCCAGTACTTC
CDR3 protein: CSAQQGTSGYLETQYF

clone size: many
J gene: TRBJ1-2
V gene: TRBV29-1
D gene: .
CDR3 DNA: TGCAGCGTTGACCTAAGAGACTATGGCTACACCTTC
CDR3 protein: CSVDLRDYGYTF

clone size: many
J gene: TRBJ2-7
V gene: TRBV4-3
D gene: .
CDR3 DNA: TGCGCCAGCAGCCAAGATGGTAGAGGGGGCGGGAGATGGCCCTACGAGCAGTACTTC
CDR3 protein: CASSQDGRGGGRWPYEQYF

clone size: many
J gene: TRBJ2-5
V gene: TRBV7-8
D gene: .
CDR3 DNA: TGTGCCAGCAGCTTAGCGGGGGACGGGATAGAGACCCAGTACTTC
CDR3 protein: CASSLAGDGIETQYF

clone size: many
J gene: TRBJ2-7
V gene: TRBV4-3
D gene: TRBD1
CDR3 DNA: TGCGCCAGCAGCCCGTCAGACAGGGGATACGAGCAGTACTTC
CDR3 protein: CASSPSDRGYEQYF

clone size: .
J gene: TRBJ2-7
V gene: TRBV6-2/TRBV6-3
D gene: TRBD2
CDR3 DNA: TGTGCCAGCAGTCGACTAGCGGGAGCCACCGGGTCGCAGTACTTC
CDR3 protein: CASSRLAGATGSQYF

clone size: many
J gene: TRBJ2-1
V gene: TRBV29-1
D gene: TRBD2
CDR3 DNA: TGCAGCGTTGAAGATCGGGATAGCGGGGCGGAGCAGTTCTTC
CDR3 protein: CSVEDRDSGAEQFF

clone size: many
J gene: TRBJ1-6
V gene: TRBV29-1
D gene: TRBD1
CDR3 DNA: TGCAGCGTTGGGACAGGGGGCAGGAATTCACCCCTCCACTTT
CDR3 protein: CSVGTGGRNSPLHF

clone size: many
J gene: TRBJ2-3
V gene: TRBV29-1
D gene: .
CDR3 DNA: TGCAGCGTTGAGGGGGCGGATACGCAGTATTTT
CDR3 protein: CSVEGADTQYF

clone size: many
J gene: TRBJ2-2
V gene: TRBV12-3/TRBV12-4
D gene: TRBD1
CDR3 DNA: TGTGCCAGCAGCTTACAGGGGACCGGGGAGCTGTTTTTT
CDR3 protein: CASSLQGTGELFF

clone size: many
J gene: TRBJ1-5
V gene: TRBV29-1
D gene: TRBD1
CDR3 DNA: TGCAGCGTGGTACAGGGGAACCAGCCCCAGCATTTT
CDR3 protein: CSVVQGNQPQHF

clone size: few
J gene: TRBJ2-2
V gene: TRBV7-9
D gene: .
CDR3 DNA: TGTGCCAGCAGCCGGACACATAACACCGGGGAGCTGTTTTTT
CDR3 protein: CASSRTHNTGELFF

clone size: many
J gene: TRBJ2-3
V gene: TRBV4-3
D gene: .
CDR3 DNA: TGCGCCAGCAGCCAAGGGCTTAGCACAGATACGCAGTATTTT
CDR3 protein: CASSQGLSTDTQYF

clone size: many
J gene: TRBJ1-1
V gene: TRBV7-2
D gene: TRBD1
CDR3 DNA: TGTGCCAGCAGCTTAGCGTTGATGGGGTCAGGGGGCAAAGCTTTCTTT
CDR3 protein: CASSLALMGSGGKAFF

clone size: many
J gene: TRBJ1-3
V gene: TRBV10-3
D gene: .
CDR3 DNA: TGTGCCATCAGGCAGGGAGCTGGAAACACCATATATTTT
CDR3 protein: CAIRQGAGNTIYF

clone size: many
J gene: TRBJ1-5
V gene: TRBV20-1
D gene: .
CDR3 DNA: TGCAGTGCTCCACCGGGTAACAATCAGCCCCAGCATTTT
CDR3 protein: CSAPPGNNQPQHF

clone size: many
J gene: TRBJ2-3
V gene: TRBV9
D gene: .
CDR3 DNA: TGTGCCAGCAGCGTAGGTGTTGGGGGGAACACAGATACGCAGTATTTT
CDR3 protein: CASSVGVGGNTDTQYF

clone size: .
J gene: TRBJ2-1
V gene: TRBV12-3/TRBV12-4
D gene: TRBD2
CDR3 DNA: TGTGCCAGCACCGATCCGGGACTAGCGCCCCCTGAGCAGTTCTTC
CDR3 protein: CASTDPGLAPPEQFF

clone size: many
J gene: TRBJ2-3
V gene: TRBV5-5
D gene: .
CDR3 DNA: TGTGCCAGCAGCATAGGGGGAGATACGCAGTATTTT
CDR3 protein: CASSIGGDTQYF

clone size: many
J gene: TRBJ1-4
V gene: TRBV4-2
D gene: TRBD1
CDR3 DNA: TGTGCCAGCAGCCAAGGACAGGGGTTGGAAAAACTGTTTTTT
CDR3 protein: CASSQGQGLEKLFF

clone size: many
J gene: TRBJ1-2
V gene: TRBV11-1
D gene: .
CDR3 DNA: TGTGCCAGCAGCTTAGCTGGGACGGTAAACTATGGCTACACCTTC
CDR3 protein: CASSLAGTVNYGYTF

clone size: many
J gene: TRBJ2-1
V gene: TRBV6-2/TRBV6-3
D gene: .
CDR3 DNA: TGTGCCAGCAGTTACACCACGCGTGAGCAGTTCTTC
CDR3 protein: CASSYTTREQFF

clone size: many
J gene: TRBJ2-1
V gene: TRBV2
D gene: .
CDR3 DNA: TGTGCCAGCAAGGGGGGATCGAGCTCCTACAATGAGCAGTTCTTC
CDR3 protein: CASKGGSSSYNEQFF

clone size: many
J gene: TRBJ2-7
V gene: TRBV28
D gene: .
CDR3 DNA: TGTGCCAGCAGTTTGAGCATATGGGAGCAGTACTTC
CDR3 protein: CASSLSIWEQYF

clone size: many
J gene: TRBJ2-5
V gene: TRBV7-3
D gene: TRBD2
CDR3 DNA: TGTGCCAGCAGCTTATCTAGCGGGAGCCGGGAGACCCAGTACTTC
CDR3 protein: CASSLSSGSRETQYF

clone size: .
J gene: TRBJ2-7
V gene: TRBV4-2
D gene: .
CDR3 DNA: TGTGCCAGCAGCCAAGATATGGGAGTCTCAGCCGAGCAGTACTTC
CDR3 protein: CASSQDMGVSAEQYF

clone size: many
J gene: TRBJ2-5
V gene: TRBV7-9
D gene: .
CDR3 DNA: TGTGCCAGCAGCCCGGGATTTGATCGAGAGACCCAGTACTTC
CDR3 protein: CASSPGFDRETQYF

clone size: .
J gene: TRBJ2-5
V gene: TRBV5-6
D gene: .
CDR3 DNA: TGTGCCAGCAGCTCTACACAGGAGGGAGAGACCCAGTACTTC
CDR3 protein: CASSSTQEGETQYF